This T cell receptor beta chain was captured by sequencing in a study of blood T cell repertoires in COVID-19. The assay was immunoSEQ multiplex PCR, and TCRdb's table has in-frame clones only and misses some. This table has around 100,000 clones, approximately 92% appearing once. The CDR3 spans 12 residues. The ends were cut back, 1 base at V and 7 bases at J, with 7 bases in the middle. Germline V lookup: CDR1 SGHTA, CDR2 FQGNSA. The sequenced material came from peripheral blood. This chain uses TRBV7-2 with TRBJ1-2; D unresolved. The clonotype was recovered from a woman between 50 and 59 years old with COVID-19, enrolled during active disease. In DNA form, the CDR3 reads TGTGCCAGCAGCTTAGGAGGTATTGGCTACACCTTC. It is translated as CASSLGGIGYTF.